These T cell receptor beta chains were read from a single sample in a study of CD8 T cells in ankylosing spondylitis. TCRdb ran MiXCR on the 5' RACE reads and lists one entry per CDR3 protein. This sample yields 800,000 to 900,000 distinct CDR3 sequences, of which roughly 10% are seen a single time; 0.51% belongs to the top ten. Input material: blood, either unsorted or a sorted T cell fraction (not recorded which). These receptors were collected from a male donor with ankylosing spondylitis. The CDR3 runs from the conserved cysteine through the conserved F or W. D genes are given only for firm matches. Not all rows give a size; the values are once, few, many and, for expanded clones, a class.

cdr3_aa cdr3_nt d_call j_call v_call clone_size
CSVESGGETQYF TGCAGCGTCGAGAGCGGCGGGGAGACCCAGTACTTC . TRBJ2-5 TRBV29-1 many
CASRESGTSTHEQYF TGCGCCAGCAGGGAATCGGGTACATCGACCCACGAGCAGTACTTC . TRBJ2-7 TRBV10-2 few
CASSPGLRWVNEQFF TGTGCCAGCAGCCCGGGACTTAGGTGGGTCAATGAGCAGTTCTTC . TRBJ2-1 TRBV4-2 few
CASSSKDRLRNTGELFF TGTGCCAGCAGTTCCAAGGACAGGTTAAGGAACACCGGGGAGCTGTTTTTT TRBD1 TRBJ2-2 TRBV28 .
CASRRTDTNEQFF TGTGCCAGCAGGAGGACTGACACGAATGAGCAGTTCTTC . TRBJ2-1 TRBV12-3/TRBV12-4 few
CASSPGTGADEQYF TGTGCCAGCTCACCCGGGACAGGGGCCGACGAGCAGTACTTC TRBD1 TRBJ2-7 TRBV18 many
CASSFTPNQPQHF TGTGCCAGCAGCTTTACCCCTAATCAGCCCCAGCATTTT . TRBJ1-5 TRBV7-9 few
CASSVSVETQYF TGTGCCAGCAGTGTATCCGTAGAGACCCAGTACTTC . TRBJ2-5 TRBV25-1 .
CSAVHRAPTDTQYF TGCAGTGCCGTGCACAGGGCACCCACAGATACGCAGTATTTT . TRBJ2-3 TRBV20-1 .
CASSVDSLNEQFF TGCGCCAGCAGCGTGGACAGCCTAAATGAGCAGTTCTTC . TRBJ2-1 TRBV5-1 few
CSALVPASIQDTQYF TGCAGTGCCCTTGTCCCAGCATCTATTCAAGATACGCAGTATTTT . TRBJ2-3 TRBV20-1 many
CASVPSGTLGDTQYF TGTGCCAGCGTTCCGTCCGGGACACTTGGCGATACGCAGTATTTT . TRBJ2-3 TRBV7-2 few
CSARDYRGSLQETQYF TGCAGTGCTAGAGATTACCGGGGAAGTTTACAAGAGACCCAGTACTTC . TRBJ2-5 TRBV20-1 .
CASSNRPPGHPETQYF TGTGCCAGCAGTAACCGGCCCCCGGGACACCCAGAGACCCAGTACTTC . TRBJ2-5 TRBV6-5 .
CAISESPNQPQHF TGTGCCATCAGTGAGTCGCCGAATCAGCCCCAGCATTTT . TRBJ1-5 TRBV10-3 few
CASSYPGYEQYF TGTGCCAGCAGCTACCCAGGCTACGAGCAGTACTTC . TRBJ2-7 TRBV6-2/TRBV6-3 few
CASSFGDLGSETQYF TGTGCCAGCAGTTTTGGGGACCTTGGATCGGAGACCCAGTACTTC . TRBJ2-5 TRBV28 .
CSARVTSGGAYNEQFF TGCAGTGCTAGGGTTACTAGCGGGGGGGCCTACAATGAGCAGTTCTTC TRBD2 TRBJ2-1 TRBV20-1 many
CASSLNFGETQYF TGTGCCAGCAGCTTAAATTTTGGCGAGACCCAGTACTTC . TRBJ2-5 TRBV7-8 .
CASSAHDRGTKNIQYF TGTGCCAGCAGTGCCCATGACAGGGGAACCAAAAACATTCAGTACTTC TRBD1 TRBJ2-4 TRBV25-1 few
CASSPGQGNEKLFF TGTGCCAGCAGTCCGGGACAGGGCAATGAAAAACTGTTTTTT TRBD1 TRBJ1-4 TRBV7-9 many
CSAGSDSVYTF TGCAGCGCCGGGAGCGACAGCGTCTACACCTTC . TRBJ1-2 TRBV29-1 .
CSAGLAGGDTQYF TGCAGTGCTGGACTAGCGGGGGGTGATACGCAGTATTTT TRBD2 TRBJ2-3 TRBV20-1 few
CASQPGLGGYTF TGTGCCAGCCAACCAGGCCTAGGAGGCTACACCTTC . TRBJ1-2 TRBV6-1 .
CASSVRDRGYEQYF TGCGCCAGCAGCGTCCGGGACAGGGGTTACGAGCAGTACTTC TRBD1 TRBJ2-7 TRBV5-1 .
CASSYSQGRNEQFF TGTGCCAGCAGTTACTCCCAGGGTAGGAATGAGCAGTTCTTC . TRBJ2-1 TRBV6-2/TRBV6-3 few
CSASHTDTQYF TGCAGTGCTAGCCACACAGATACGCAGTATTTT . TRBJ2-3 TRBV20-1 .
CSVQTGVLYEQYF TGCAGCGTCCAGACAGGGGTGCTCTACGAGCAGTACTTC TRBD1 TRBJ2-7 TRBV29-1 many
CATSREPGQGTGELFF TGTGCCACCAGCAGAGAGCCGGGACAGGGGACCGGGGAGCTGTTTTTT TRBD1 TRBJ2-2 TRBV15 .
CASSPRQNYGYTF TGTGCCAGCAGCCCCAGACAGAACTATGGCTACACCTTC . TRBJ1-2 TRBV7-9 .
CASSYSSAGATDTQYF TGTGCCAGCAGTTACTCGTCAGCGGGAGCCACAGATACGCAGTATTTT TRBD2 TRBJ2-3 TRBV6-5 .